These 24 T cell receptor beta chains were sequenced from one sample in a study of identical twins. From the 5' RACE reads, TCRdb called clonotypes with MiXCR, one entry per CDR3 protein. Of a few hundred thousand distinct CDR3 sequences detected, 9% to 10% appear once; the ten largest clones hold around 8.6%. Input material: naive T cells sorted from blood. The receptors derive from a woman between 45 and 60 years old in good health.

The sample holds a few counts of this clonotype. The chain joins TRBV20-1 to TRBJ2-5; 16 bases line up with TRBD2. V dropped 1 base and J dropped 5; count of bases not matched to a gene: 4. This CDR3 is 16 amino acids long. Germline V lookup: CDR1 DFQATT, CDR2 SNEGSKA (reference sequence). CDR3 residues: CSARVGLAGGPETQYF. The CDR3 DNA follows: TGCAGTGCTAGAGTGGGACTAGCGGGAGGGCCTGAGACCCAGTACTTC.

CDR3 in amino acids: CASSEGVSSNTDTQYF. CDR3 DNA sequence: TGTGCCAGCAGTGAAGGGGTGTCATCCAACACGGATACGCAGTATTTT. The chain has TRBV12-3 or TRBV12-4 and TRBJ2-3; possibly TRBD1 for D (5 bases). The CDR3 spans 16 residues. Between the trimmed V and J ends, which lost 5 bases and 6 bases, there was a span of 21 bases.

This clonotype was seen more than once but under ten times. The V gene is TRBV12-3 or TRBV12-4, the J gene TRBJ1-1; D remains unclear. The CDR3 is 15 amino acids. V was cut by 5 bases and J by 6 bases, with 19 bases left in between. This CDR3 reads CASSAHSEGKSEAFF. Here the CDR3 DNA reads TGTGCCAGCAGTGCTCACAGTGAGGGCAAGTCTGAAGCTTTCTTT.

The chain combines TRBV14 with TRBJ2-6, with unresolved D. Trimming took off 4 bases at V and 0 bases at J, with 10 bases between the two ends. Germline V lookup: CDR1 SGHDN, CDR2 FVKESK. The CDR3 length is 16 residues. In DNA form, the CDR3 reads TGTGCCAGCAGCCGTGACGGCTACTCTGGGGCCAACGTCCTGACTTTC. Protein: CASSRDGYSGANVLTF.

The chain combines TRBV29-1 with TRBJ2-7; D unresolved. The V and J ends lost 6 bases and 3 bases respectively, with 12 bases between them. This CDR3 comprises 12 residues. Germline V lookup: CDR1 SQVTM, CDR2 ANQGSEA. The CDR3 DNA reads TGCAGCGTGATCGTGGACGGCTACGAGCAGTACTTC. It specifies CSVIVDGYEQYF.

The chain recombines TRBV6-6 with TRBJ1-4, with D perhaps TRBD1 (6 bases). The CDR3 covers 15 residues. V gave up 7 bases and J gave up 8 bases, with 20 bases separating them. Germline CDR1 is MNHNY and CDR2 is SVGAGI (reference sequence). The chain's CDR3 is CASNQGSQNLEKLFF. Here the CDR3 DNA reads TGTGCCAGCAACCAGGGGTCACAGAACCTGGAAAAACTGTTTTTT.

CDR3 DNA: TGTGCCAGCAGTCCCCGACTAGCGGGAGGGCTTGAGCAGTTCTTC. It specifies CASSPRLAGGLEQFF. The rearrangement joins TRBV27 to TRBJ2-1; 14 positions agree with TRBD2. The CDR3 totals 15 residues. V shed 5 bases, J shed 9 bases, and the junction held 6 bases outside the gene matches. Germline V gene data show CDR1 as MNHEY and CDR2 as SMNVEV (reference sequence).

J is TRBJ2-1 and V is TRBV5-1, with D perhaps TRBD2 (6 bases). Looked up from germline, CDR1 is SGHRS and CDR2 is YFSETQ. Deletions cut 4 bases from V and 5 bases from J, with 19 bases between. The CDR3 runs 16 residues. The CDR3 nucleotides are TGCGCCAGCAGCCCCGGGGGTTTCTCACGCAACAATGAGCAGTTCTTC. Translation gives CASSPGGFSRNNEQFF.

This clonotype was seen a handful of times. The gene calls are TRBV4-1 and TRBJ2-3, with D unresolved. Trimming left V 0 bases short and J 2 bases short, with 9 bases between. The CDR3 is 15 residues long. The germline V gene has CDR1 MGHRA and CDR2 YSYEKL. The CDR3 is CASSQDYTFTDTQYF. In DNA form, the CDR3 reads TGCGCCAGCAGCCAAGATTATACTTTCACAGATACGCAGTATTTT.

This clonotype has more than one count but fewer than ten. V and J are TRBV5-1 and TRBJ2-2, with D possibly TRBD1 on 5 matching bases. The germline V and J ends were trimmed by 0 bases and 4 bases, with 10 bases remaining between them. Germline CDR1 is SGHRS and CDR2 is YFSETQ. The CDR3 extends over 15 amino acids. The CDR3 DNA reads as TGCGCCAGCAGCTTGGAGCCAGGGTCCACCGGGGAGCTGTTTTTT. Protein: CASSLEPGSTGELFF.

The J gene is TRBJ1-5, the V gene TRBV19; D remains ambiguous. From germline, CDR1 is LNHDA and CDR2 SQIVND (reference sequence). V shed 5 bases and J shed 6 bases, with 14 bases lying between them. This CDR3 is 14 amino acids long. CDR3 in amino acids: CASSGWQLRQPQHF. The CDR3 bases are TGTGCCAGTAGTGGATGGCAGCTTCGTCAGCCCCAGCATTTT.

As for this clonotype: Its ends do not fully match the called genes, so a read error is possible. This chain joins TRBV5-6 and TRBJ1-1, with D hard to call. Germline values: CDR1 SGHDT, CDR2 YYEEEE. This CDR3 is 13 amino acids long. CDR3 nucleotides: TGTGCCAGCAGCTTGGAGGTGAACACTGAAGGTTTCTTT. It translates to CASSLEVNTEGFF.

The table lists this clonotype with many counts. The genes are TRBV27 and TRBJ2-1; the match to TRBD2 covers 7 bases. The CDR3 contains 13 residues. With V trimmed by 7 bases and J by 5 bases, 5 bases remained unmatched. Germline V gene lookup returns CDR1 MNHEY and CDR2 SMNVEV (reference sequence). CDR3 sequence reads: CASMQGGHNEQFF. CDR3 bases: TGTGCCAGCATGCAGGGAGGGCACAATGAGCAGTTCTTC.

This chain uses TRBV11-3 with TRBJ2-7; 10 bases match TRBD2. The CDR3 is made up of 15 amino acids. The V segment lost 2 bases and the J segment 4 bases; nucleotides outside the gene matches: 5. The germline gives CDR1 SGHNT, CDR2 YENEEA. This CDR3 is CASSLSGRAEYEQYF. DNA of the CDR3: TGTGCCAGCAGCTTAAGCGGGAGGGCCGAATACGAGCAGTACTTC.

This chain connects TRBV10-3 to TRBJ2-1; 9 bases map to TRBD2. The germline V gene encodes CDR1 ENHRY and CDR2 SYGVKD. V was clipped by 4 bases and J by 7 bases; unmatched bases: 5. The CDR3 is made up of 14 amino acids. CDR3 DNA: TGTGCCATCAGTGGGGAGCGGGAGGTGAATGAGCAGTTCTTC. Its protein is CAISGEREVNEQFF.

In its sample, this clonotype was seen a few times. V is TRBV5-1 and J is TRBJ2-2; TRBD1 matches 7 bases. This CDR3 has 16 amino acids. Trimming cost V 4 bases and J 0 bases; bases outside gene matches: 6. Germline CDR1 SGHRS, CDR2 YFSETQ. CDR3 nucleotides: TGCGCCAGCAGCCCGACAGGGCCTGCGAACACCGGGGAGCTGTTTTTT. Residues: CASSPTGPANTGELFF.

This clonotype has only a few counts. This sequence joins TRBV5-1 and TRBJ1-1; D unclear. CDR3 length: 15 amino acids. The germline gives CDR1 SGHRS, CDR2 YFSETQ. V was clipped by 4 bases and J by 5 bases, with 18 bases between them. The CDR3, as DNA: TGCGCCAGCAGCCTGCGATCTCCGGGAACAACTGAAGCTTTCTTT. Its protein product is CASSLRSPGTTEAFF.

Ten or more counts support this clonotype. The chain recombines TRBV11-1 with TRBJ2-1; D possibly corresponds to TRBD1 (5 bases). Germline-derived CDR1 and CDR2 are SGHAT and FQDESV (reference sequence). Trimming pared 5 bases from V and 8 bases from J, leaving 28 bases between. This CDR3 has 18 amino acids. The CDR3 sequence is CASSPHHSGQVLRHEQFF. CDR3 nucleotides: TGTGCCAGCAGCCCTCACCACTCAGGGCAGGTTCTTAGGCATGAGCAGTTCTTC.

As for this clonotype: The CDR3 carries no conserved terminal phenylalanine or tryptophan, so it likely arises from a read error. V usage is TRBV19 and J usage is TRBJ2-7; D is uncertain. This CDR3 is built from 12 residues. Germline values: CDR1 LNHDA, CDR2 SQIVND (reference sequence). V was cut by 10 bases and J by 2 bases, with 12 bases left in between. The CDR3 nucleotides read TGTGCCAAGGGTAGTTTCGCCTACGAGCAGTACGAC. Its translation is CAKGSFAYEQYD.

This clonotype was counted many times. V and J are TRBV15 and TRBJ2-1; TRBD2 matches at 10 bases. J was trimmed by 9 bases and V by 4 bases; bases with no gene match: 6. Per germline, CDR1 LNHNV and CDR2 YYDKDF (reference sequence). The length of the CDR3 is 14 residues. Written as DNA, the CDR3 is TGTGCCACCAGCATTCTAGCGGGAGAGGTTGAGCAGTTCTTC. Encoded protein: CATSILAGEVEQFF.

The V gene is TRBV5-1, the J gene TRBJ2-3; unclear D gene. CDR3 length: 17 amino acids. Germline assignment: CDR1 SGHRS and CDR2 YFSETQ. V shed 0 bases and J shed 4 bases, with 18 bases lying between them. CDR3 bases: TGCGCCAGCAGCTTGGAGGGTCTGGTATTAGGTGCAGATACGCAGTATTTT. Protein sequence: CASSLEGLVLGADTQYF.

This clonotype occurred many times. V and J are TRBV27 and TRBJ2-7; 7 nucleotides match TRBD2. The CDR3 totals 18 residues. The germline gives CDR1 MNHEY, CDR2 SMNVEV (reference sequence). The V and J ends lost 5 bases and 4 bases, in that order; junction bases with no gene match: 20. The DNA for the CDR3 is TGTGCCAGCAGTCCCCTCGCTCTTTCGGGAGGTCTCCTTTACGAGCAGTACGTC. Its translation: CASSPLALSGGLLYEQYV.

V usage is TRBV18 and J usage is TRBJ2-1; no definite D call. The CDR3 loop spans 13 amino acids. V dropped 0 bases and J dropped 7 bases, with 7 bases sitting between them. CDR1 and CDR2 (germline): KGHSH, LQKENI. The CDR3 DNA follows: TGTGCCAGCTCACCACCCTCCAGAAATGAGCAGTTCTTC. It codes for CASSPPSRNEQFF.

This chain connects TRBV5-1 to TRBJ2-5, with D uncertain. Germline CDR1 is SGHRS and CDR2 is YFSETQ. V was cut by 4 bases and J by 2 bases, with 12 bases left in between. This CDR3 comprises 14 residues. The CDR3 DNA sequence: TGCGCCAGCAGCAAACAAACCAGACAAGAGACCCAGTACTTC. This encodes CASSKQTRQETQYF.